These 30 T cell receptor beta chains were all obtained from the same sample, sequenced in a study of T cell responses to AZD1222 COVID-19 vaccine. TCRdb's copy holds only in-frame clones and misses some; the assay was immunoSEQ multiplex PCR. The top ten hold about 17% of the sample, which has roughly 100,000 clones, roughly 90% seen once. Sample: peripheral blood, taken on day 0 of AZD1222 vaccination. The receptors were sampled from an adult in good health.

This clone was observed once. J is TRBJ2-1 and V is TRBV4-1, with TRBD2 matching over 12 bases. Losses at the gene ends were 1 base for V and 3 bases for J; bases not matched to a gene: 4. Germline V gene sequence: CDR1 MGHRA, CDR2 YSYEKL. The CDR3 contains 17 residues. CDR3 sequence reads: CASSQASGGDFYNEQFF. The DNA for the CDR3 is TGCGCCAGCAGCCAAGCTAGCGGGGGGGATTTCTACAATGAGCAGTTCTTC.

V and J are TRBV27 and TRBJ1-5; TRBD1 matches at 7 bases. The ends lost 2 bases at V and 6 bases at J; junction bases unmatched: 10. CDR1 and CDR2 (germline): MNHEY, SMNVEV (reference sequence). The CDR3 consists of 16 residues. For the CDR3, the DNA is TGTGCCAGCAGTTTAAGGGCAGGGGGTGAACTTCAGCCCCAGCATTTT. Its protein product is CASSLRAGGELQPQHF.

This chain connects TRBV6-4 to TRBJ2-3; the match to TRBD2 covers 10 bases. Germline lookup yields CDR1 MRHNA and CDR2 SNTAGT. The CDR3 is 15 amino acids. The V and J ends lost 3 bases and 4 bases, in that order; junction bases with no gene match: 4. CDR3 in amino acids: CASSETSGVPDTQYF. The CDR3 DNA follows: TGTGCCAGCAGTGAAACTAGCGGGGTCCCAGATACGCAGTATTTT.

This clone was recorded only once. The V and J genes are TRBV9 and TRBJ2-7; 9 bases line up with TRBD2. This CDR3 is 15 amino acids long. Germline V lookup: CDR1 SGDLS, CDR2 YYNGEE. The V and J ends lost 2 bases and 4 bases, in that order; junction bases with no gene match: 7. The CDR3 spells CASSVATSGLYEQYF. For the CDR3, the DNA is TGTGCCAGCAGCGTGGCCACTAGCGGGCTTTACGAGCAGTACTTC.

The chain has TRBV18 and TRBJ2-5, with no clear D. In germline, CDR1 is KGHSH, CDR2 LQKENI. The CDR3 has 15 residues. V dropped 3 bases and J dropped 0 bases, with 11 bases sitting between them. The CDR3 here is CASSPGELYQETQYF. For the CDR3, the DNA is TGTGCCAGCTCACCTGGGGAACTCTACCAAGAGACCCAGTACTTC.

V usage is TRBV27 and J usage is TRBJ2-3; either TRBD1 or TRBD2 may fit D (5 bases each). Germline V lookup: CDR1 MNHEY, CDR2 SMNVEV (reference sequence). This CDR3 spans 17 amino acids. V lost 5 bases to trimming and J lost 3 bases, with 21 bases between them. CDR3 in DNA: TGTGCCAGCAGTAGACTGGGGGAGCCAAGGGGAACAGATACGCAGTATTTT. It yields the protein CASSRLGEPRGTDTQYF.

The chain uses TRBV21-1 and TRBJ2-2; whether TRBD1, the table's D call, matches the DNA was not checked. TRBV21-1 is a recognized pseudogene. The length of the CDR3 is 17 residues. The CDR3 reads CASSKEKGQDRTGELFF. The CDR3 DNA is TGTGCCAGCAGCAAGGAAAAGGGACAGGACCGGACCGGGGAGCTGTTTTTT.

J is TRBJ1-5 and V is TRBV4-1; 8 nucleotides align to TRBD1. CDR1 MGHRA and CDR2 YSYEKL come from the germline V gene. V trimming: 1 base; J trimming: 0 bases; junction bases outside the gene matches: 11. This CDR3 is built from 19 residues. Here the CDR3 reads CASSQGTGGVLYSNQPQHF. In nucleotides, the CDR3 is TGCGCCAGCAGCCAAGGCACAGGGGGGGTTCTATATAGCAATCAGCCCCAGCATTTT.

The chain combines TRBV5-1 with TRBJ1-2, with 8 bases matching TRBD1. CDR1 is SGHRS and CDR2 is YFSETQ in the germline V gene. The CDR3 spans 16 residues. J lost 2 bases, V lost 4 bases, and 10 bases had no gene match. The CDR3 here is CASSLETGGQNYGYTF. CDR3 bases: TGCGCCAGCAGCCTGGAAACAGGGGGGCAGAACTATGGCTACACCTTC.

This chain links TRBV6-5 with TRBJ1-1; D is uncertain. Trimming stripped 6 bases from V and 5 bases from J, with 13 bases between. CDR1 is MNHEY, CDR2 SVGAGI, per germline. The CDR3 has 13 amino acids. CDR3 sequence reads: CASRPDSLTEAFF. The CDR3 nucleotides read TGTGCCAGCAGGCCCGACTCGCTGACTGAAGCTTTCTTT.

This chain uses TRBV5-8 with TRBJ1-2; tentatively, D is TRBD1 (5 bases). V dropped 7 bases and J dropped 4 bases, with 17 bases sitting between them. The germline V gene encodes CDR1 SGHTS and CDR2 YDEGEE. There are 14 residues in the CDR3. The CDR3 here is CASGMGTDIYGYTF. The CDR3 DNA reads as TGTGCCAGCGGCATGGGGACGGACATCTATGGCTACACCTTC.

In this sample, this clone turned up once. The chain employs TRBV6-5 and TRBJ1-1; D gene uncertain. This CDR3 spans 15 amino acids. Trimming took 2 bases from V and 5 from J, leaving 15 bases between them. CDR1 is MNHEY, CDR2 SVGAGI, per germline. The CDR3 protein is CASSYMSPPWTEAFF. The DNA of the CDR3 is TGTGCCAGCAGTTACATGTCGCCCCCTTGGACTGAAGCTTTCTTT.

Here the CDR3 DNA reads TGTGCCAGCAGTATAGGTGTCACCGGGGAGCTGTTTTTT. Amino acid sequence: CASSIGVTGELFF. V and J are TRBV7-3 and TRBJ2-2; D gene uncertain. The V end was cut by 6 bases, the J end by 4 bases, with 9 bases between. From germline, CDR1 is SGHTA and CDR2 FQGTGA. The CDR3 runs 13 residues.

The V and J genes are TRBV6-4 and TRBJ2-1; 10 nucleotides match TRBD1. This CDR3 comprises 20 residues. The J segment lost 0 bases and the V segment lost 4 bases, leaving 15 bases of the junction unmatched. The germline CDR1 and CDR2 sequences are MRHNA and SNTAGT. The CDR3 nucleotides read TGTGCCAGCAGTGCCTCAGGACAGGGGGGATATACTAGCTCCTACAATGAGCAGTTCTTC. This codes for CASSASGQGGYTSSYNEQFF.

The rearrangement joins TRBV10-3 to TRBJ2-7; 7 positions agree with TRBD2. The germline CDR1 and CDR2 sequences are ENHRY and SYGVKD. With 4 bases clipped from V and 4 bases from J, the junction kept 13 bases outside the gene matches. The length of the CDR3 is 16 residues. Written as DNA, the CDR3 is TGTGCCATCAGTGGGGGCGGGGGAGATATCGTGTACGAGCAGTACTTC. It yields the protein CAISGGGGDIVYEQYF.

The chain uses TRBV7-8 and TRBJ1-4; 8 positions agree with TRBD1. The CDR3 extends over 16 amino acids. J gave up 8 bases and V 2 bases, and 10 bases lay outside the gene matches. Germline loops: CDR1 SGHVS, CDR2 FQNEAQ. This CDR3 reads CASSLRRGTGWEKLFF. CDR3 DNA: TGTGCCAGCAGCTTAAGACGTGGGACAGGCTGGGAAAAACTGTTTTTT.

V usage is TRBV6-5 and J usage is TRBJ1-6; 8 bases align to TRBD1. The CDR3 consists of 13 residues. J was trimmed by 9 bases and V by 7 bases; bases with no gene match: 5. Per the germline V gene, CDR1 is MNHEY and CDR2 is SVGAGI. CDR3 nucleotides: TGTGCCAGCACCCGGACAGGGTCTTCACCCCTCCACTTT. This gives the protein CASTRTGSSPLHF.

This clone was picked up one time. As the CDR3 is not closed by the conserved phenylalanine or tryptophan, this likely results from a read error. The chain joins TRBV3-1 (or the pseudogene TRBV3-2) to TRBJ1-6; TRBD1 matches at 9 bases. The germline CDR1 and CDR2 sequences are LGHDT and YNNKEL (reference sequence). CDR3 size: 16 residues. The V and J ends lost 4 bases and 13 bases, in that order; junction bases with no gene match: 14. CDR3 nucleotide sequence: TGTGCCAGCAGCCTTTCCCTGACAGGGGGATTGATTCCCCTCCACCTT. Translated, it gives CASSLSLTGGLIPLHL.

This clone was recorded only once. J is TRBJ1-2 and V is TRBV6-5; 10 nucleotides line up with TRBD1. The length of the CDR3 is 14 residues. In germline, CDR1 is MNHEY, CDR2 SVGAGI. The V gene end was trimmed by 6 bases and the J gene end by 8 bases; junction bases not matched to a gene: 9. This CDR3 reads CASRPWDRGGGYTF. In DNA form, the CDR3 reads TGTGCCAGCAGGCCCTGGGACAGGGGAGGAGGCTACACCTTC.

The chain couples TRBV7-2 to TRBJ2-1, with D perhaps TRBD2 (6 bases). Deletions cut 4 bases from V and 10 bases from J, with 17 bases between. This CDR3 has 14 amino acids. Per germline, CDR1 SGHTA and CDR2 FQGNSA. The CDR3 here is CASSSLATGGEQFF. The CDR3 DNA follows: TGTGCCAGCAGCTCCTTGGCTACCGGGGGAGAGCAGTTCTTC.

V is TRBV2 and J is TRBJ2-1, with D unresolved. CDR3 length: 11 amino acids. Germline assignment: CDR1 SNHLY and CDR2 FYNNEI. V was pared by 8 bases and J by 4 bases, with 6 bases between. The CDR3, as DNA: TGTGCCAGCCCAGAATACAATGAGCAGTTCTTC. Protein product: CASPEYNEQFF.

The chain combines TRBV21-1 with TRBJ1-1. TRBV21-1 is a pseudogene segment. The CDR3 is 16 residues long. The CDR3 here is CASSKDPGQMNTEAFF. The CDR3 nucleotides are TGTGCCAGCAGCAAAGACCCGGGCCAAATGAACACTGAAGCTTTCTTT.

This chain joins TRBV7-9 and TRBJ2-7; 8 bases map to TRBD1. Germline V lookup: CDR1 SEHNR, CDR2 FQNEAQ (reference sequence). V dropped 4 bases and J dropped 1; count of bases not matched to a gene: 3. The CDR3 spans 14 residues. CDR3 amino acids: CASSSGQESYEQYF. The CDR3 DNA reads as TGTGCCAGCAGCTCGGGACAGGAATCCTACGAGCAGTACTTC.

The chain carries TRBV5-1 and TRBJ2-1, with 7 bases fitting TRBD2. The CDR3 loop spans 16 amino acids. Losses at the gene ends were 0 bases for V and 4 bases for J; bases not matched to a gene: 7. The germline V gene has CDR1 SGHRS and CDR2 YFSETQ. CDR3 amino acids: CASSLGLVGGYNEQFF. CDR3 DNA: TGCGCCAGCAGCTTGGGACTAGTGGGGGGGTACAATGAGCAGTTCTTC.

The table lists this clone with a count of one. The genes are TRBV4-1 and TRBJ1-2; 7 bases map to TRBD1. V gave up 1 base and J gave up 5 bases; unmatched junction bases: 13. The length of the CDR3 is 17 residues. The germline CDR1 and CDR2 sequences are MGHRA and YSYEKL. The CDR3 coding sequence is TGCGCCAGCAGCCAAGCTCACCCGGACAGGAACCTATATGGCTACACCTTC. Encoded protein: CASSQAHPDRNLYGYTF.

The gene calls are TRBV29-1 and TRBJ1-1; D gene uncertain. V shed 4 bases and J shed 8 bases, with 17 bases lying between them. From germline, CDR1 is SQVTM and CDR2 ANQGSEA. The CDR3 is 13 amino acids. CDR3: CSVGRVLSTEAFF. CDR3 sequence (DNA): TGCAGCGTTGGACGGGTGTTATCCACAGAAGCTTTCTTT.

The chain combines TRBV3-1 (or the pseudogene TRBV3-2) with TRBJ2-5; no clear D gene. The germline CDR1 and CDR2 sequences are LGHDT and YNNKEL (reference sequence). This CDR3 comprises 12 residues. Trimming removed 4 bases from V and 4 bases from J, with 7 bases in between. The CDR3 sequence: CASSLYTETQYF. The CDR3 DNA is TGTGCCAGCAGCCTCTATACAGAGACCCAGTACTTC.

The gene calls are TRBV15 and TRBJ2-7, with 10 bases fitting TRBD1. The CDR3 runs 14 residues. Germline V lookup: CDR1 LNHNV, CDR2 YYDKDF (reference sequence). The junction had 4 bases not matched to a gene; V was cut back by 3 bases and J by 5 bases. CDR3 amino acids: CATSSRDRGDEQYF. The CDR3 DNA sequence: TGTGCCACCAGCAGCCGGGACAGGGGTGACGAGCAGTACTTC.

As concerns this clone: Without the conserved terminal phenylalanine or tryptophan, this CDR3 likely stems from a read error. The CDR3 reads CASSFGREKSPLHL. CDR3 DNA: TGTGCCAGCAGTTTTGGCAGGGAGAAATCACCCCTCCACCTT. This sequence joins TRBV27 and TRBJ1-6; TRBD1 is a possible D gene (5 bases). Trimming took off 3 bases at V and 10 bases at J, with 13 bases between the two ends. This CDR3 region has 14 residues. The germline CDR1 and CDR2 sequences are MNHEY and SMNVEV (reference sequence).

The chain recombines TRBV10-3 with TRBJ1-2; 7 bases fit TRBD1. Per germline, CDR1 ENHRY and CDR2 SYGVKD. Trimming took 1 base from V and 3 from J; bases not matched to a gene: 2. This CDR3 has 14 residues. The CDR3 region has the DNA TGTGCCATCAGTGAGTATGACAGGGACTATGGCTACACCTTC. This encodes CAISEYDRDYGYTF.